The source of this T cell receptor (beta chain) is a study of post-analysis software for immune sequencing data. Study context: Relapsing-remitting, secondary progressive and progressive-relapsing multiple sclerosis courses were included.

Unique molecular identifiers were present in the TCR beta cDNA libraries. Out of about 0.9 to 10 million T cells, hundreds of thousands of cDNA molecules were generated. TCRdb processed the PCR reads anew with MiXCR; each CDR3 protein has one entry. The sample includes approximately 360,000 distinct CDR3 sequences, roughly 35% of them seen just once. V dropped 3 bases and J dropped 4; count of bases not matched to a gene: 7. The CDR3 spans 15 residues. In germline, CDR1 is SGHRS, CDR2 YFSETQ. On this clonotype itself: Its target is unknown.

Findings and limits, study-wide: Patients with multiple sclerosis recorded significantly lower normalized Chao1 diversity than controls, the study found. Patients had higher frequencies than controls of a few TRBV segments, including TRBV5-6, TRBV5-1 and TRBV20-1. Strong co-clustering by F measure was evident for samples that had been prepared in the same batch.

The chain is built from TRBV5-1 and TRBJ2-5; 9 bases line up with TRBD1. This clonotype was obtained from a girl aged 10-17 years with multiple sclerosis. The sample was blood. The CDR3 coding sequence is TGCGCCAGCAGCTCGGGACAGGGAGAGGGAGAGACCCAGTACTTC. Encoded protein: CASSSGQGEGETQYF.